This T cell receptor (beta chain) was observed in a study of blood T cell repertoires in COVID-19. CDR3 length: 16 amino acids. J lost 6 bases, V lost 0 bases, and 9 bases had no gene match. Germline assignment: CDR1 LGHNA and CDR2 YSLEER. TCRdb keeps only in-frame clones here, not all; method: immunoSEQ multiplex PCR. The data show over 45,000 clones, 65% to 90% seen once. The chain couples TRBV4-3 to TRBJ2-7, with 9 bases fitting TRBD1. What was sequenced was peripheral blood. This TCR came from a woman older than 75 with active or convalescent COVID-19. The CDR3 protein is CASSQDPGTGSLEQYF. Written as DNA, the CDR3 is TGCGCCAGCAGCCAAGATCCTGGGACAGGGTCGCTCGAGCAGTACTTC.